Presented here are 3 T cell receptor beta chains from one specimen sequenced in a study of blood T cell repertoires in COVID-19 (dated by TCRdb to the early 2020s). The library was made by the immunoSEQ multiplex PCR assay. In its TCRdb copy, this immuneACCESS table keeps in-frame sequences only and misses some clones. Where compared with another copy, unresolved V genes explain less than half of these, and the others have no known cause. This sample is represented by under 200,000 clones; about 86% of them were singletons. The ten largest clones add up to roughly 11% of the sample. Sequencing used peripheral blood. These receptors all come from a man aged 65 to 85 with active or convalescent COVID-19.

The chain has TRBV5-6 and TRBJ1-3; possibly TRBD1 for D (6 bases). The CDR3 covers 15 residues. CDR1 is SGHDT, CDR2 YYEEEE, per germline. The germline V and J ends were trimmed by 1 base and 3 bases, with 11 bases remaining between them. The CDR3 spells CASSLRTASGNTIYF. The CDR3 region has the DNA TGTGCCAGCAGCTTGAGGACAGCCAGTGGAAACACCATATATTTT.

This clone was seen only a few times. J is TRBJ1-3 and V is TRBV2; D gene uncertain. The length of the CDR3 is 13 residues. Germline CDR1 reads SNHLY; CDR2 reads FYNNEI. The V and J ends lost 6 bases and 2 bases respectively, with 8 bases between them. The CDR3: CASRRETGNTIYF. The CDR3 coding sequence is TGTGCCAGCAGGAGAGAAACTGGAAACACCATATATTTT.

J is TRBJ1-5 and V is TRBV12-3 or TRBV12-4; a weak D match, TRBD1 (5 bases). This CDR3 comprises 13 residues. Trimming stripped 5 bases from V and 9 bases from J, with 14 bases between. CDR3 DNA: TGTGCCAGCAGTCAGGGCCTGGAAAGGCCCCAGCATTTT. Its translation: CASSQGLERPQHF.